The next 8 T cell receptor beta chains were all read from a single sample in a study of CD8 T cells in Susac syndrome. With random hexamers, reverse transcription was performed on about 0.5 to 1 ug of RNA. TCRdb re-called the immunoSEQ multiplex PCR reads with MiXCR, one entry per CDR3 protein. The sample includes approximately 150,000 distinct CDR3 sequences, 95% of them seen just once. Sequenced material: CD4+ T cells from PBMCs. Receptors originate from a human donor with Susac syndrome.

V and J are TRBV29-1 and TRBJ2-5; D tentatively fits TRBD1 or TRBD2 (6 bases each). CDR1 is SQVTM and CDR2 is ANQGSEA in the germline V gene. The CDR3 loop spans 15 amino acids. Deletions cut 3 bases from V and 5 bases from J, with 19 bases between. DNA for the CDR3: TGCAGCGTTGATAATTTGGGGGGCCTGGGGGAGACCCAGTACTTC. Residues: CSVDNLGGLGETQYF. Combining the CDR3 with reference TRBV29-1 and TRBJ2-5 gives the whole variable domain SAVISQKPSRDICQRGTSLTIQCQVDSQVTMMFWYRQQPGQSLTLIATANQGSEATYESGFVIDKFPISRPNLTFSTLTVSNMSPEDSSIYLCSVDNLGGLGETQYFGPGTRLLVL.

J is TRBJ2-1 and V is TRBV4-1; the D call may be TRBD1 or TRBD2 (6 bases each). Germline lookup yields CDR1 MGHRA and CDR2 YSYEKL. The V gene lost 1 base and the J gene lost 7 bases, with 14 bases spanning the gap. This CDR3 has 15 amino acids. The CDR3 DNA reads TGCGCCAGCAGCCAAGGAGGGGGGTCGTGGAATGAGCAGTTCTTC. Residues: CASSQGGGSWNEQFF.

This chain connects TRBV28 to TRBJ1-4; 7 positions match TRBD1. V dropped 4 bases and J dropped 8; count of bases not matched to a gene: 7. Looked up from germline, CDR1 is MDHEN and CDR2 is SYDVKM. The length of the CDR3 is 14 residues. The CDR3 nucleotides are TGTGCCAGCAGTTCAGGGGGTGGCCGAGAAAAACTGTTTTTT. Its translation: CASSSGGGREKLFF.

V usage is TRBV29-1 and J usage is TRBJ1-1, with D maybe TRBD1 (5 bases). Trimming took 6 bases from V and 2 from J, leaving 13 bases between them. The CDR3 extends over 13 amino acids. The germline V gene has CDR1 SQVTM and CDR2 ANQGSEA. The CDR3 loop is CSVRQPLNTEAFF. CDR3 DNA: TGCAGCGTCCGACAGCCTTTAAACACTGAAGCTTTCTTT.

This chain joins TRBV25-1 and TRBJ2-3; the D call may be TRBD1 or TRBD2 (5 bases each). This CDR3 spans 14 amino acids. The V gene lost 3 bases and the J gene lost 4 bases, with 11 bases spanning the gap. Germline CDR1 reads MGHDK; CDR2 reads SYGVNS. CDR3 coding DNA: TGTGCCAGCAGTGAGGGACGGGGTTCAGATACGCAGTATTTT. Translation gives CASSEGRGSDTQYF.

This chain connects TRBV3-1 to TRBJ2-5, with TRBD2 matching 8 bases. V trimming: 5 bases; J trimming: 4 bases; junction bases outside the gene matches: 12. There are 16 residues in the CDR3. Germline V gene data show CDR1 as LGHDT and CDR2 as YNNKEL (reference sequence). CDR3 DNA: TGTGCCAGCAGCTCCCGCGGTACGGGAGGGCGAGAGACCCAGTACTTC. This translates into CASSSRGTGGRETQYF.

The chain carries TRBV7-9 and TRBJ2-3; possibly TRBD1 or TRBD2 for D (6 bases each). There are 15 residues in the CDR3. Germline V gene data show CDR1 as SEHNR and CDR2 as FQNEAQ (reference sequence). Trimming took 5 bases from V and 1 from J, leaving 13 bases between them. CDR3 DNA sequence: TGTGCCAGCAGCCAAGGGGGGACCCGCACAGATACGCAGTATTTT. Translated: CASSQGGTRTDTQYF.

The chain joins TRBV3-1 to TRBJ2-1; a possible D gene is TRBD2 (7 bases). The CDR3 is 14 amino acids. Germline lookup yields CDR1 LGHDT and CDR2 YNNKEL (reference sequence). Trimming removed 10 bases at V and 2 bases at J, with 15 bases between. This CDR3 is CANLRGATYNEQFF. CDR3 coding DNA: TGTGCCAACCTCCGGGGGGCCACCTACAATGAGCAGTTCTTC.